This TCR beta chain came from a study of cytomegalovirus exposure and HLA in healthy donors. CDR1 is ENHRY and CDR2 is SYGVKD in the germline V gene. The CDR3 consists of 14 residues. Trimming removed 10 bases at V and 3 bases at J, with 17 bases between. The PCR made use of 60 Vbeta and 13 Jbeta primers. Profiling relied on immunoSEQ multiplex PCR, and the TCRdb table lists in-frame clones only, not all of them. The repertoire consists of under 200,000 clones, with just over 75% occurring once and the leading ten covering about 1.9%. Study results and limitations: The study listed roughly 160 cytomegalovirus-associated TCR beta chains. A later analysis showed TCR association rates differing by HLA locus, peaking at DRB1 and lowest at HLA-C. Based on reports, TCR beta sequences accurately predicted HLA-A and HLA-B alleles for most subjects.

This clone was observed a single time. Its matching antigen is unknown. The sequenced sample consisted of PBMCs. This receptor was identified in a man under 40 in good health and CMV-seronegative. The chain is built from TRBV10-3 and TRBJ2-3; D might be TRBD2 (6 bases). The chain's CDR3 is CATAPGVLTDTQYF. DNA of the CDR3: TGTGCCACCGCGCCGGGAGTATTAACAGATACGCAGTATTTT.